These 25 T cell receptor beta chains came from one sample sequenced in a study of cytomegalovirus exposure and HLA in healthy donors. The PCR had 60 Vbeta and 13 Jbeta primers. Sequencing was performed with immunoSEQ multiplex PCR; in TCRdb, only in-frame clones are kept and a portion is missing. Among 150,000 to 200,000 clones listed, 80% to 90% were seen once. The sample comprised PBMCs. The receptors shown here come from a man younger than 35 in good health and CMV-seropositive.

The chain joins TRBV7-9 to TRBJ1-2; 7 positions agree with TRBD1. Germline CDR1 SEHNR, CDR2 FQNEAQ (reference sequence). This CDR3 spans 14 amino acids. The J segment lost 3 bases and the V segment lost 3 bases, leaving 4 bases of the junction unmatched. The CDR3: CASSFTGAHYGYTF. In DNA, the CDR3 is TGTGCCAGCAGCTTCACAGGGGCGCACTATGGCTACACCTTC. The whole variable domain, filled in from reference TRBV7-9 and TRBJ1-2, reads DTGVSQNPRHKITKRGQNVTFRCDPISEHNRLYWYRQTLGQGPEFLTYFQNEAQLEKSRLLSDRFSAERPKGSFSTLEIQRTEQGDSAMYLCASSFTGAHYGYTFGSGTRLTVV.

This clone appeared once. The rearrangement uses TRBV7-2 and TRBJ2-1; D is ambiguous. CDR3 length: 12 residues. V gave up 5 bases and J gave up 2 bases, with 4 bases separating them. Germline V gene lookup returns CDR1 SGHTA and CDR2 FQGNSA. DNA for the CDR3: TGTGCCAGCAGCCCCACCTACAATGAGCAGTTCTTC. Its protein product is CASSPTYNEQFF.

The CDR3 here is CASSYSSRYNEQFF. CDR3 nucleotide sequence: TGTGCCAGCAGCTACTCTTCGCGGTACAATGAGCAGTTCTTC. This rearrangement joins TRBV11-2 to TRBJ2-1; D is undetermined. V was shortened by 4 bases and J by 4 bases, with 11 bases between the two germline ends. Per the germline V gene, CDR1 is SGHAT and CDR2 is FQNNGV. The CDR3 is made up of 14 amino acids.

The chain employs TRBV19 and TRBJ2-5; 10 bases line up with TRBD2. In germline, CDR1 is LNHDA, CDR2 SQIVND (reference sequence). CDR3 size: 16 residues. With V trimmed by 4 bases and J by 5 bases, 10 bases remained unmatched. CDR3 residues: CASSRVAGGFGETQYF. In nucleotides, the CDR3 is TGTGCCAGTAGTAGGGTAGCGGGGGGATTTGGGGAGACCCAGTACTTC. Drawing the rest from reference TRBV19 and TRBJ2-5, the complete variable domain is DGGITQSPKYLFRKEGQNVTLSCEQNLNHDAMYWYRQDPGQGLRLIYYSQIVNDFQKGDIAEGYSVSREKKESFPLTVTSAQKNPTAFYLCASSRVAGGFGETQYFGPGTRLLVL.

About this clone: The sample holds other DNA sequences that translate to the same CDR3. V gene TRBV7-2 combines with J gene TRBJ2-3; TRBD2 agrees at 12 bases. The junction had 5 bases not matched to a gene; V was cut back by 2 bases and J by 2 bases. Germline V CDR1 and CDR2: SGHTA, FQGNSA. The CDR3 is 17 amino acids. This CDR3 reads CASSLRTSGAYTDTQYF. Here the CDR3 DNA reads TGTGCCAGCAGCTTACGGACTAGCGGGGCATACACAGATACGCAGTATTTT.

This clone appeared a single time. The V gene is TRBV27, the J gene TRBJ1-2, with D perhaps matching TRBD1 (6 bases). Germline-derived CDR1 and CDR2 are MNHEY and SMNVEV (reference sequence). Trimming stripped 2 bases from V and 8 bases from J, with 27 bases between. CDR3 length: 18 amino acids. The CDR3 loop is CASSLRALRTEVREGYTF. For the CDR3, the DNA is TGTGCCAGCAGTTTACGGGCCCTCCGGACAGAAGTCCGGGAAGGCTACACCTTC.

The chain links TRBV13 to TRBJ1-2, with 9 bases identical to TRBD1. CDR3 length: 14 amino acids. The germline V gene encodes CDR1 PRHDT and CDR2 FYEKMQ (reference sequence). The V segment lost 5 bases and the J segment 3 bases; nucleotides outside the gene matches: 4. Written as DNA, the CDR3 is TGTGCCAGCAGCATTCGACAGGGGGACTATGGCTACACCTTC. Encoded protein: CASSIRQGDYGYTF.

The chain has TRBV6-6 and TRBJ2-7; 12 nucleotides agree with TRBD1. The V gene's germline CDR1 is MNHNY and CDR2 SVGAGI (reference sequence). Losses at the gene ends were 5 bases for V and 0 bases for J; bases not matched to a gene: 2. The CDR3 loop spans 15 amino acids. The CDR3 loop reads CASSPGQGASYEQYF. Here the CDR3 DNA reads TGTGCCAGCAGTCCGGGACAGGGGGCCTCCTACGAGCAGTACTTC.

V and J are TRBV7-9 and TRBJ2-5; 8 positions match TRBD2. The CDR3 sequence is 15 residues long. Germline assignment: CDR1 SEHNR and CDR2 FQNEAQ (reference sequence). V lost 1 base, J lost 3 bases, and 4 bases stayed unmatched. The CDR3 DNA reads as TGTGCCAGCAGCTTAGGTATTAGCGGGGAAGAGACCCAGTACTTC. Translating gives CASSLGISGEETQYF.

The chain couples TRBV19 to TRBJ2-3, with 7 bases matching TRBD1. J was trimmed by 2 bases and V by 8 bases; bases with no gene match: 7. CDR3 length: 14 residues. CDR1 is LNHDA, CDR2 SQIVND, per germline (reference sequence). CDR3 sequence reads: CASSHRGDTDTQYF. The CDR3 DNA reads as TGTGCCAGTTCCCACAGGGGTGACACAGATACGCAGTATTTT. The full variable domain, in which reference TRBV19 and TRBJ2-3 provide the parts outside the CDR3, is DGGITQSPKYLFRKEGQNVTLSCEQNLNHDAMYWYRQDPGQGLRLIYYSQIVNDFQKGDIAEGYSVSREKKESFPLTVTSAQKNPTAFYLCASSHRGDTDTQYFGPGTRLTVL.

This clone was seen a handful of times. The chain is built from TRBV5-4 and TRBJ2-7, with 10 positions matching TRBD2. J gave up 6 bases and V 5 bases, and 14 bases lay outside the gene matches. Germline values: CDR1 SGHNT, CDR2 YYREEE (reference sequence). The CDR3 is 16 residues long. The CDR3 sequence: CASSPLAGVGVAEQYF. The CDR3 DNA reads TGTGCCAGCAGTCCTCTAGCGGGGGTCGGTGTCGCCGAGCAGTACTTC.

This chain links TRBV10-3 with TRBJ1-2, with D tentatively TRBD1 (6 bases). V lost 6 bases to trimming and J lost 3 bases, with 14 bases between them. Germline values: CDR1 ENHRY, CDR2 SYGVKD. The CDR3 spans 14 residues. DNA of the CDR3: TGTGCCATCAGCGCGACGGGGGGCGACTATGGCTACACCTTC. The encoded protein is CAISATGGDYGYTF.

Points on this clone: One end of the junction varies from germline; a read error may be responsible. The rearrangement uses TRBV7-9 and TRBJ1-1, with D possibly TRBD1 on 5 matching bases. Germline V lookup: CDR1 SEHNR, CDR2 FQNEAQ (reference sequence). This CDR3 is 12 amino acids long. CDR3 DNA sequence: TGTTCCAGCAGCTTAGTTCAAGGGGTAGCTTTCTTT. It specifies CSSSLVQGVAFF. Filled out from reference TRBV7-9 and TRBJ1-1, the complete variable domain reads DTGVSQNPRHKITKRGQNVTFRCDPISEHNRLYWYRQTLGQGPEFLTYFQNEAQLEKSRLLSDRFSAERPKGSFSTLEIQRTEQGDSAMYLCSSSLVQGVAFFGQGTRLTVV.

CDR3 sequence (DNA): TGCGCCAGCAGCCGGAGATTGGCGGGGGGGCTCACAGATACGCAGTATTTT. This gives the protein CASSRRLAGGLTDTQYF. The chain is built from TRBV4-1 and TRBJ2-3; the match to TRBD2 covers 9 bases. Per germline, CDR1 MGHRA and CDR2 YSYEKL. V lost 4 bases, J lost 2 bases, and 10 bases stayed unmatched. CDR3 size: 17 residues.

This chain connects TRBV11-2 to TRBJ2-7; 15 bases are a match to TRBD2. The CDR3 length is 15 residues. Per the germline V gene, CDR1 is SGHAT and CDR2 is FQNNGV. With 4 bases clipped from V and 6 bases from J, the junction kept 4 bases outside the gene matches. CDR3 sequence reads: CASSSPGLAGGEQYF. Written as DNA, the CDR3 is TGTGCCAGCAGCTCCCCGGGACTAGCGGGGGGCGAGCAGTACTTC.

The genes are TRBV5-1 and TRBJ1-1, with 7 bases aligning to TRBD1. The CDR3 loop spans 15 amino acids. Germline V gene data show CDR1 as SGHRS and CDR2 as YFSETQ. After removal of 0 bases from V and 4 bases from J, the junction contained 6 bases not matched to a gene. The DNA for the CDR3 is TGCGCCAGCAGCTTGGAAGCACAGGGGTCCACTGAAGCTTTCTTT. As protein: CASSLEAQGSTEAFF. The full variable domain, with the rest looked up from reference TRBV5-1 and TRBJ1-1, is KAGVTQTPRYLIKTRGQQVTLSCSPISGHRSVSWYQQTPGQGLQFLFEYFSETQRNKGNFPGRFSGRQFSNSRSEMNVSTLELGDSALYLCASSLEAQGSTEAFFGQGTRLTVV.

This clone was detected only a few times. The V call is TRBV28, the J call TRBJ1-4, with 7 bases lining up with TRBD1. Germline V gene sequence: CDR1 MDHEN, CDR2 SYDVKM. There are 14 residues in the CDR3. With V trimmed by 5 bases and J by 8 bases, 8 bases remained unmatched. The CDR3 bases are TGTGCCAGCAGTGGATCGACAGGGACCGAAAAACTGTTTTTT. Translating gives CASSGSTGTEKLFF.

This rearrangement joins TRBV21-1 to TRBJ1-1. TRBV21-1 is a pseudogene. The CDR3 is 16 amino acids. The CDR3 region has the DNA TGTGCCAGCAGCAAAGTCGGCGGGCCCGGGAACACTGAAGCTTTCTTT. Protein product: CASSKVGGPGNTEAFF.

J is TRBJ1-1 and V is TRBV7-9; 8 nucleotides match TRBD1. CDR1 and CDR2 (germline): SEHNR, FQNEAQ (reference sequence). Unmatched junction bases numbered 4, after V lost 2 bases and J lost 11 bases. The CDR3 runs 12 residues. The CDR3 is CASSLWTGKAFF. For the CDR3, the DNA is TGTGCCAGCAGCTTATGGACAGGGAAGGCTTTCTTT.

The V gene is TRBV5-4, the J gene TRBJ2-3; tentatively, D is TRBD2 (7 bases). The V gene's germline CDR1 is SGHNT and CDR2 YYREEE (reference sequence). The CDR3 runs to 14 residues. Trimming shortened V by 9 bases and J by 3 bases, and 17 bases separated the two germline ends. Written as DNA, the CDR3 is TGTGCCACCCGAGGGGGGGGCCGGACAGATACGCAGTATTTT. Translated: CATRGGGRTDTQYF.

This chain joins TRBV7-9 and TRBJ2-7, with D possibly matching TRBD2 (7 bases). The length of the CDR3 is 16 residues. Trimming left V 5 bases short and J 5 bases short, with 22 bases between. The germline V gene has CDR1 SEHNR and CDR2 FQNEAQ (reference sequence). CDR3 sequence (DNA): TGTGCCAGCAGCCTATTGAGGCGGGGGCAAGTGGACGAGCAGTACTTC. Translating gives CASSLLRRGQVDEQYF. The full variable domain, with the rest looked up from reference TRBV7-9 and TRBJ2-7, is DTGVSQNPRHKITKRGQNVTFRCDPISEHNRLYWYRQTLGQGPEFLTYFQNEAQLEKSRLLSDRFSAERPKGSFSTLEIQRTEQGDSAMYLCASSLLRRGQVDEQYFGPGTRLTVT.

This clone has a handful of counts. CDR3 nucleotide sequence: TGTGCCAGTAGTTGGGAGGAATGGGCCAATGAGCAGTTCTTC. It specifies CASSWEEWANEQFF. This sequence joins TRBV19 and TRBJ2-1; D is possibly TRBD2 (6 bases). Trimming took 5 bases from V and 6 from J, leaving 14 bases between them. The CDR3 totals 14 residues. CDR1 is LNHDA, CDR2 SQIVND, per germline (reference sequence).

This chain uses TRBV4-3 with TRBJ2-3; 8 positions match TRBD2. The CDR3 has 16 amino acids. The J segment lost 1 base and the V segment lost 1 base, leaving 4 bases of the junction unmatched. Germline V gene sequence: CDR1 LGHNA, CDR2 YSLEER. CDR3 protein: CASSQAGGAGTDTQYF. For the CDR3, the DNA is TGCGCCAGCAGCCAAGCCGGGGGGGCTGGCACAGATACGCAGTATTTT.

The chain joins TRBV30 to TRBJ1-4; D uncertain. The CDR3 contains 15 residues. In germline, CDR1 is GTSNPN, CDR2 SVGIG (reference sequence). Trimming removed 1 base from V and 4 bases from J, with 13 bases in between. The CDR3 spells CAWSGRRKVNEKLFF. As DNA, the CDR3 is TGTGCCTGGAGTGGGAGACGGAAGGTTAATGAAAAACTGTTTTTT.

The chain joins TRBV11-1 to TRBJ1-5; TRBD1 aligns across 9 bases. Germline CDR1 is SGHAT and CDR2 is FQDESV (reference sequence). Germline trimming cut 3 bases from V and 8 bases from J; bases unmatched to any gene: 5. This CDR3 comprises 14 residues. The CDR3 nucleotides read TGTGCCAGCAGCTTGGACAGGGGAGGGGAGCCCCAGCATTTT. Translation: CASSLDRGGEPQHF.